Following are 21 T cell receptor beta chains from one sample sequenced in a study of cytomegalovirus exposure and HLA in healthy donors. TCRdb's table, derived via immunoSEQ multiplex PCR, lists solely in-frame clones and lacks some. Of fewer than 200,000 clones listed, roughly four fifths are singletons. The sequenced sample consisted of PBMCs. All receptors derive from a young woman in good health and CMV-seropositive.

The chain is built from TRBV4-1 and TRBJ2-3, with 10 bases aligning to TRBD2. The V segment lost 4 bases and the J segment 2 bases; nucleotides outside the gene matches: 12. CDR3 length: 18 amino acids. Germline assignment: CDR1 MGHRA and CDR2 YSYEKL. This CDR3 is CASSLPRASGGITDTQYF. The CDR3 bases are TGCGCCAGCAGCCTCCCGAGGGCTAGCGGGGGAATCACAGATACGCAGTATTTT.

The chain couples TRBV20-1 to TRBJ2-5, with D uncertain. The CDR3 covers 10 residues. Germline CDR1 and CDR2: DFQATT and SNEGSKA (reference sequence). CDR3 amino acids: CSILEETQYF. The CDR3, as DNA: TGCAGCATTCTGGAGGAGACCCAGTACTTC.

Here the CDR3 reads CGGVGTGFVNEQFF. The DNA for the CDR3 is TGCGGCGGCGTCGGGACAGGGTTCGTCAATGAGCAGTTCTTC. This sequence joins TRBV29-1 and TRBJ2-1; TRBD1 agrees at 9 bases. The CDR3 consists of 14 residues. Germline V gene sequence: CDR1 SQVTM, CDR2 ANQGSEA.

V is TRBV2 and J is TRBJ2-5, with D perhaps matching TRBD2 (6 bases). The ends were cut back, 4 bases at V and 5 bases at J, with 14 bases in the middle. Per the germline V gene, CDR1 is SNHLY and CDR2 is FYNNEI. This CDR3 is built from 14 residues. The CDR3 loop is CASSGRTIQETQYF. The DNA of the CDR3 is TGTGCCAGCAGTGGGAGGACTATTCAGGAGACCCAGTACTTC.

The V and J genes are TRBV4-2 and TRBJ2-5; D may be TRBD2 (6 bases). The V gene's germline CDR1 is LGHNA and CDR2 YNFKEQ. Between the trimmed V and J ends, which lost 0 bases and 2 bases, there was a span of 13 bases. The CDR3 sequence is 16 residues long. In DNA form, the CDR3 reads TGTGCCAGCAGCCAAGAAAGGGACTCATTGCAAGAGACCCAGTACTTC. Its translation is CASSQERDSLQETQYF.

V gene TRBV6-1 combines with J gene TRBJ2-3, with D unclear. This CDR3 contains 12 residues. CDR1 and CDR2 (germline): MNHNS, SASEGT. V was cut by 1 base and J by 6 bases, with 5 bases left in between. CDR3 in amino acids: CASSEVMDTQYF. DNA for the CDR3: TGTGCCAGCAGTGAAGTTATGGATACGCAGTATTTT.

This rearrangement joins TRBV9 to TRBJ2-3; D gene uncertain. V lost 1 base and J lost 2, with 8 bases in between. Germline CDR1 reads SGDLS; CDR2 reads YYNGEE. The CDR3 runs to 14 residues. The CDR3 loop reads CASSVKPVTDTQYF. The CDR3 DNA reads TGTGCCAGCAGCGTAAAACCGGTCACAGATACGCAGTATTTT.

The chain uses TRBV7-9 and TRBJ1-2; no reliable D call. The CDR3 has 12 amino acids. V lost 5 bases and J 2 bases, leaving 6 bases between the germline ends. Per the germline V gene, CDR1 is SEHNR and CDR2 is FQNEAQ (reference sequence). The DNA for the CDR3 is TGTGCCAGCAGCCCACTAAACTATGGCTACACCTTC. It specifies CASSPLNYGYTF.

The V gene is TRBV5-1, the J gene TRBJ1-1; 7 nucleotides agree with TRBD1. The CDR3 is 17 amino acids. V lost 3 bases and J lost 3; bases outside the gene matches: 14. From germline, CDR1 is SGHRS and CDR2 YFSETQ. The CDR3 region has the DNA TGCGCCAGCAGCTCGGCGACTTCCAGGGGGTTGCACACTGAAGCTTTCTTT. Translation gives CASSSATSRGLHTEAFF.

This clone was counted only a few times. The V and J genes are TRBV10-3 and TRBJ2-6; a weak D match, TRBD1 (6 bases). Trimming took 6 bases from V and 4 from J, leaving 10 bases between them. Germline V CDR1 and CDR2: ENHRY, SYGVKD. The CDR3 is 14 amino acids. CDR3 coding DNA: TGTGCCATCAGCACAGGGCCCGGGGCCAACGTCCTGACTTTC. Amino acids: CAISTGPGANVLTF.

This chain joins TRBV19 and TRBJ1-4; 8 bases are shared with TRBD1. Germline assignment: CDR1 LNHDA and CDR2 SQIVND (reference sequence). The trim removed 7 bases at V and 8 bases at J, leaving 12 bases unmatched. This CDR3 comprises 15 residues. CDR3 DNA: TGTGCCAGTAACTCGCCAACAGGGGGGGGCGAAAAACTGTTTTTT. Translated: CASNSPTGGGEKLFF.

CDR3 coding DNA: TGTGCCAGTACCATCCGGGACAAAAATCAGCCCCAGCATTTT. As protein: CASTIRDKNQPQHF. The V call is TRBV19, the J call TRBJ1-5; possible D gene TRBD1, 6 bases. The CDR3 length is 14 residues. The germline V gene has CDR1 LNHDA and CDR2 SQIVND (reference sequence). V lost 7 bases and J lost 4, with 14 bases in between.

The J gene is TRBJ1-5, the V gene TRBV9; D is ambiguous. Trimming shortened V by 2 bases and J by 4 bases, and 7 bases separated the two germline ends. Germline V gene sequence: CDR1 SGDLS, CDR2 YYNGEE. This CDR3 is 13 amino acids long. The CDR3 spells CASSVTDNQPQHF. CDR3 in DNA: TGTGCCAGCAGCGTCACAGATAATCAGCCCCAGCATTTT.

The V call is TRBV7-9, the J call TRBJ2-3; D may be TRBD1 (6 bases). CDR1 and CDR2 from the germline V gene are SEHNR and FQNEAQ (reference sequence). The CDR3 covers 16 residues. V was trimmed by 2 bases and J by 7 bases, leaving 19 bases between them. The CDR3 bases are TGTGCCAGCAGCTTAAGGGTCAAGGTCCAGGGGCATACGCAGTATTTT. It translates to CASSLRVKVQGHTQYF.

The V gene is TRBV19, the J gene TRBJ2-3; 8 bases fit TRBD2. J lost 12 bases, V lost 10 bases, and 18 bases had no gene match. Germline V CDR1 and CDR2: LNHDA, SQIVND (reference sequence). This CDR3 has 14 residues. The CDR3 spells CATTSGGPGLTQYF. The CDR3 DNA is TGTGCCACAACCAGCGGGGGTCCGGGGCTTACCCAGTATTTT.

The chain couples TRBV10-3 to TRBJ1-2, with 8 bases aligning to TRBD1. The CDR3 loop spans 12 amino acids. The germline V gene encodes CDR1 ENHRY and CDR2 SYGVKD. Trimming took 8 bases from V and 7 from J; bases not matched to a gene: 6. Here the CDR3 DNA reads TGTGCCATCTCGGCAGGGGGCCGTGGCTACACCTTC. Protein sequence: CAISAGGRGYTF.

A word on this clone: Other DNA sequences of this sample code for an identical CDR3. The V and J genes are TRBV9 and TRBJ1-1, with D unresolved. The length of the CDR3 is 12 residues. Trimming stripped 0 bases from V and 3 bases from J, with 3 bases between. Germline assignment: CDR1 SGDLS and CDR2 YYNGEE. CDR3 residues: CASSVADTEAFF. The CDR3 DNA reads TGTGCCAGCAGCGTAGCGGACACTGAAGCTTTCTTT.

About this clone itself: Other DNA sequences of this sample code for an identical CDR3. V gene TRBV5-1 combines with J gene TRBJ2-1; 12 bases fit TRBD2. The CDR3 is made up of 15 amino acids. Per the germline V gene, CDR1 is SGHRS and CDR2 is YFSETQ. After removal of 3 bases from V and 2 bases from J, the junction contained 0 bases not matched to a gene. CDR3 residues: CASSSSGGAYNEQFF. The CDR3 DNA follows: TGCGCCAGCAGCTCTAGCGGGGGGGCCTACAATGAGCAGTTCTTC.

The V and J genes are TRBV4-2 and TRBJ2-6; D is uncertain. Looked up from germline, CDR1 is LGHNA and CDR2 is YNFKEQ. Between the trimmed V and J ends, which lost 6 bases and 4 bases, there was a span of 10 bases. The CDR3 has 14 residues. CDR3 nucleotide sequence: TGTGCCAGCAGGTTAAATCTGGGGGCCAACGTCCTGACTTTC. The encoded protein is CASRLNLGANVLTF.

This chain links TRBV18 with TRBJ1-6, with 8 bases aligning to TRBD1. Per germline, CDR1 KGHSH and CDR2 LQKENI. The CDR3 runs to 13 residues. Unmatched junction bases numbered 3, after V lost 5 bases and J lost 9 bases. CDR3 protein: CASSETGVSPLHF. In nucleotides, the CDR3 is TGTGCCAGCTCAGAGACAGGGGTTTCACCCCTCCACTTT.

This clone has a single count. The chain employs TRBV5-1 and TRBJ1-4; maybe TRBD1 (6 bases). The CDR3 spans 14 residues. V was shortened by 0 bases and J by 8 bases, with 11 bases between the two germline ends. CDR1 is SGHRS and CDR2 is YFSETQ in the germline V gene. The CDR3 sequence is CASSLGTAGEKLFF. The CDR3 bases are TGCGCCAGCAGCTTGGGGACAGCGGGAGAAAAACTGTTTTTT.